This is a list of T cell receptor beta chains from one sample in a study of cytomegalovirus exposure and HLA in healthy donors. The repertoire was sequenced with immunoSEQ multiplex PCR; TCRdb's copy has only in-frame clones and lacks some. The data contain around 250,000 clones, roughly 90% of them singletons. What was sequenced was PBMCs. The receptors stem from a woman aged 18-30 years in good health and CMV-seronegative. The CDR3 runs from the conserved cysteine through the conserved F or W. A D gene is named only where the DNA matches it firmly.

CDR3nt: TGTGCCAGCAGTAAGCCGGGACTAGCGGGGGACACAGATACGCAGTATTTT; CDR3aa: CASSKPGLAGDTDTQYF; d_gene: TRBD2; j_gene: TRBJ2-3; v_gene: TRBV28
CDR3nt: TGTGCCAGCAGAAAGACAGGGAGTTATAATTCACCCCTCCACTTT; CDR3aa: CASRKTGSYNSPLHF; d_gene: TRBD1; j_gene: TRBJ1-6; v_gene: TRBV27
CDR3nt: TGTGCCAGCAGTATCGGGACAGGGGTCACAGATACGCAGTATTTT; CDR3aa: CASSIGTGVTDTQYF; d_gene: TRBD1; j_gene: TRBJ2-3; v_gene: TRBV27
CDR3nt: TGTGCCAGCAGTGCTACTAGCGGGGTGGGAACAGATACGCAGTATTTT; CDR3aa: CASSATSGVGTDTQYF; d_gene: TRBD2; j_gene: TRBJ2-3; v_gene: TRBV6-4
CDR3nt: TGTGCCAGCAGTTTATTTTCCGGGATGTACGAGCAGTACTTC; CDR3aa: CASSLFSGMYEQYF; d_gene: -; j_gene: TRBJ2-7; v_gene: TRBV27
CDR3nt: TGTGCCAGCAGCTCGGCTAGCCTCGGCGAGACCCAGTACTTC; CDR3aa: CASSSASLGETQYF; d_gene: -; j_gene: TRBJ2-5; v_gene: TRBV7-6
CDR3nt: TGTGCCAGCAGCCCTCGTGTCGAGGTGAACTATGGCTACACCTTC; CDR3aa: CASSPRVEVNYGYTF; d_gene: -; j_gene: TRBJ1-2; v_gene: TRBV7-6
CDR3nt: TGTGCCAGCAGCTTGTTAACAGGGGTTGTTACTGAAGCTTTCTTT; CDR3aa: CASSLLTGVVTEAFF; d_gene: TRBD1; j_gene: TRBJ1-1; v_gene: TRBV11-1
CDR3nt: TGTGCCAGCAGTTACTGGACAGACGATTTGAACACTGAAGCTTTCTTT; CDR3aa: CASSYWTDDLNTEAFF; d_gene: -; j_gene: TRBJ1-1; v_gene: TRBV6-5
CDR3nt: TGTGCCAGCAGTTTTATCTTGGACAGGGGTCGCTCGGGAAGGGGCTACACCTTC; CDR3aa: CASSFILDRGRSGRGYTF; d_gene: TRBD1; j_gene: TRBJ1-2; v_gene: TRBV27